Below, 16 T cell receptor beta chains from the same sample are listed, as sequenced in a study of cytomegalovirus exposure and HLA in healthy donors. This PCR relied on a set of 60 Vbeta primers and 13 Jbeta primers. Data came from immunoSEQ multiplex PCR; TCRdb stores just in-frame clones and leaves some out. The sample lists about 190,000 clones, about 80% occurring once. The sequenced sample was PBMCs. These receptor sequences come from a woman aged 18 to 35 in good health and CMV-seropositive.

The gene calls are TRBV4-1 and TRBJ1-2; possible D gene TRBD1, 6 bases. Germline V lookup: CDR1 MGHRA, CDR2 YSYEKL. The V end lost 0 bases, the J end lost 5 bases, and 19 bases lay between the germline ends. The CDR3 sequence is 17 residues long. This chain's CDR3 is CASSQDWGQRQGYGYTF. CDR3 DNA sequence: TGCGCCAGCAGCCAAGATTGGGGGCAGCGGCAAGGTTATGGCTACACCTTC.

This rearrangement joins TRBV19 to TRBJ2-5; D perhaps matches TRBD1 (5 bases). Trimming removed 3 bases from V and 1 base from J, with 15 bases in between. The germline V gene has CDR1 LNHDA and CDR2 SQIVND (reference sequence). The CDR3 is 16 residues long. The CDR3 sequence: CASSMGLRATQETQYF. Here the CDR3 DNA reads TGTGCCAGTAGTATGGGCCTCAGGGCGACCCAAGAGACCCAGTACTTC.

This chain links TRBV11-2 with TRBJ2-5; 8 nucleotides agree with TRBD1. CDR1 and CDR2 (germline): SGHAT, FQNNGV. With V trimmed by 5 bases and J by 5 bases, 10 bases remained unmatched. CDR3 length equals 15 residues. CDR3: CASSVSTGATETQYF. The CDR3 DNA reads TGTGCCAGCAGCGTGTCGACAGGGGCGACGGAGACCCAGTACTTC. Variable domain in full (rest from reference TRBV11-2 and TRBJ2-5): EAGVAQSPRYKIIEKRQSVAFWCNPISGHATLYWYQQILGQGPKLLIQFQNNGVVDDSQLPKDRFSAERLKGVDSTLKIQPAKLEDSAVYLCASSVSTGATETQYFGPGTRLLVL.

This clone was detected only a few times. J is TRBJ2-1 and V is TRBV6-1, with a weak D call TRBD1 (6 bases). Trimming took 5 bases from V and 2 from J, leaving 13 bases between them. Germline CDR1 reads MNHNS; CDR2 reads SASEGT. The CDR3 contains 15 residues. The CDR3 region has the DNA TGTGCCAGCAGTCAAACAGGGTTGCCCTACAATGAGCAGTTCTTC. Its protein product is CASSQTGLPYNEQFF.

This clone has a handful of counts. The DNA of the CDR3 is TGTGCCAGCAGTGAGGTAGCGGGGGACACAGATACGCAGTATTTT. It is translated as CASSEVAGDTDTQYF. V and J are TRBV6-4 and TRBJ2-3; 9 positions match TRBD2. From germline, CDR1 is MRHNA and CDR2 SNTAGT. V lost 3 bases, J lost 2 bases, and 3 bases stayed unmatched. The CDR3 runs 15 residues.

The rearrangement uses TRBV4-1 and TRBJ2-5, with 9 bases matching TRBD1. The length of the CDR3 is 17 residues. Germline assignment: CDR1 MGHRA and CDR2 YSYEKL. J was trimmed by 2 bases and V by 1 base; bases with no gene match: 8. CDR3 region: CASSQVGQGIKQETQYF. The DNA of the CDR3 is TGCGCCAGCAGCCAAGTGGGACAGGGTATTAAACAAGAGACCCAGTACTTC.

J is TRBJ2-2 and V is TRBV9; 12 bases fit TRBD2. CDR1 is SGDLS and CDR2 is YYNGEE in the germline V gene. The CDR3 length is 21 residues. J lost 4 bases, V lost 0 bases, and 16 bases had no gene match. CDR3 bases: TGTGCCAGCAGCGTAGGTAATCTAGCGGGGGGGCCGCCCCGATCCACCGGGGAGCTGTTTTTT. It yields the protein CASSVGNLAGGPPRSTGELFF.

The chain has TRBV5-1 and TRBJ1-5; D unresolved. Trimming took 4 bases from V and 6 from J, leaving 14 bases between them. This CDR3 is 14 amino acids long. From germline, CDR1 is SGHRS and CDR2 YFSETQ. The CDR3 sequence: CASSPPFQIQPQHF. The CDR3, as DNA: TGCGCCAGCAGCCCACCCTTCCAGATTCAGCCCCAGCATTTT.

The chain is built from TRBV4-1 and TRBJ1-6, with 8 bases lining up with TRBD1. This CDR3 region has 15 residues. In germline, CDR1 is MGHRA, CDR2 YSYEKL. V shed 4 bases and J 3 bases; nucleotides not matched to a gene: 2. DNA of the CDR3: TGCGCCAGCAGCCTCGACAGGGGCTATAATTCACCCCTCCACTTT. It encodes CASSLDRGYNSPLHF.

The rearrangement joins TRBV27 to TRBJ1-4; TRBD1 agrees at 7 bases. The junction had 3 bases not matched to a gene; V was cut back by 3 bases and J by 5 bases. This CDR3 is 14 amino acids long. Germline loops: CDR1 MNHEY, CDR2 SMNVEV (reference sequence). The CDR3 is CASSLTGRNEKLFF. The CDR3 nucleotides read TGTGCCAGCAGTTTGACAGGGCGAAATGAAAAACTGTTTTTT.

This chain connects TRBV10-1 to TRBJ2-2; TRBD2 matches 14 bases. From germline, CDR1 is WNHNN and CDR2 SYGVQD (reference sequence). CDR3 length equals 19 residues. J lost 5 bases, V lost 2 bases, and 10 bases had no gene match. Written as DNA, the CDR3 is TGCGCCAGCAGTGAGACCAGACTAGCGGGGGGGGTGAATACCGGGGAGCTGTTTTTT. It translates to CASSETRLAGGVNTGELFF.

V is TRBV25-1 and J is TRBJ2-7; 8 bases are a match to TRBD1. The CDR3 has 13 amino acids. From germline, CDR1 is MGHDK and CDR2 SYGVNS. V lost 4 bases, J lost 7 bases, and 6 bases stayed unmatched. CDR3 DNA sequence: TGTGCCAGCAGTGCGCAGGGGGCGGTTGAGCAGTACGTC. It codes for CASSAQGAVEQYV.

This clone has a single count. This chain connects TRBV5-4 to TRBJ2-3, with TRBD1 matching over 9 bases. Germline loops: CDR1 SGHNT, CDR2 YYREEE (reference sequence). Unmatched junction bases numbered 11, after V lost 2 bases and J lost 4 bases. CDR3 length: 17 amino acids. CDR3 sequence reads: CASSFIGTGGFADTQYF. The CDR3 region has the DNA TGTGCCAGCAGCTTTATCGGCACAGGGGGCTTCGCAGATACGCAGTATTTT.

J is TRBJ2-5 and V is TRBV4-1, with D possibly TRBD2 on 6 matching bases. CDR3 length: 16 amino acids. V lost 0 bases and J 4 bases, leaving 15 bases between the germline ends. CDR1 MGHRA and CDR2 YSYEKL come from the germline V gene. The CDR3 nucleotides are TGCGCCAGCAGCCAAGACCCCAGGGCGGGGCTAGAGACCCAGTACTTC. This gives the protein CASSQDPRAGLETQYF.

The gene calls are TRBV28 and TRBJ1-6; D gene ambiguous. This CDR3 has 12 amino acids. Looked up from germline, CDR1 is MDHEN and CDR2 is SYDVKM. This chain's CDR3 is CGSGPYNSPLHF. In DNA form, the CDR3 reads TGTGGCTCAGGCCCCTATAATTCACCCCTCCACTTT. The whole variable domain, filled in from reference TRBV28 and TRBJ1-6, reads DVKVTQSSRYLVKRTGEKVFLECVQDMDHENMFWYRQDPGLGLRLIYFSYDVKMKEKGDIPEGYSVSREKKERFSLILESASTNQTSMYLCGSGPYNSPLHFGNGTRLTVT.

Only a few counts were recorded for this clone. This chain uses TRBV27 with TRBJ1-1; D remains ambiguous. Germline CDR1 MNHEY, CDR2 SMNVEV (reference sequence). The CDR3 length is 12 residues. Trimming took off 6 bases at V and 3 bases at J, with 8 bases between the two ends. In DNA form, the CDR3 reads TGTGCCAGCAGGCTCACGGACACTGAAGCTTTCTTT. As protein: CASRLTDTEAFF.